The 29 T cell receptor beta chains below were found in one sample sequenced in a study of OX40 agonist ivuxolimab in advanced cancers. Measured with immunoSEQ multiplex PCR; TCRdb has only the in-frame clones, and not every one. The sample records 50,000 to 65,000 clones, approximately 87% being singletons. The sequencing used CD4+ or CD8+ T cells sorted from blood, collected in a trial of the OX40 agonist ivuxolimab. Every receptor here comes from an adult with an advanced solid tumor such as melanoma, head and neck, liver or kidney cancer.

The chain combines TRBV15 with TRBJ2-7, with 7 bases matching TRBD1. The germline gives CDR1 LNHNV, CDR2 YYDKDF (reference sequence). CDR3 length: 15 residues. After removal of 1 base from V and 1 base from J, the junction contained 4 bases not matched to a gene. The CDR3 region has the DNA TGTGCCACCAGCAGAGGAGGGGGCGCATCCTACGAGCAGTACTTC. Translated, it gives CATSRGGGASYEQYF.

V gene TRBV28 combines with J gene TRBJ1-3; 7 bases line up with TRBD1. Trimming at V came to 5 bases and at J to 1 base, leaving 8 bases not matched to a gene. Germline CDR1 and CDR2: MDHEN and SYDVKM. This CDR3 spans 16 amino acids. DNA for the CDR3: TGTGCCAGCAGTATAATCGGGACAGAGTCTGGAAACACCATATATTTT. Translated: CASSIIGTESGNTIYF.

This clone was counted a single time. The chain is built from TRBV28 and TRBJ1-2, with D possibly TRBD1 on 6 matching bases. The V and J ends lost 10 bases and 2 bases respectively, with 17 bases between them. The CDR3 extends over 14 amino acids. The germline CDR1 and CDR2 sequences are MDHEN and SYDVKM. This chain's CDR3 is CAIGRGNINYGYTF. CDR3 nucleotides: TGTGCCATCGGGAGGGGGAATATAAACTATGGCTACACCTTC.

This rearrangement joins TRBV28 to TRBJ2-7, with a weak D call TRBD1 (5 bases). V gave up 1 base and J gave up 6 bases, with 13 bases separating them. Germline CDR1 and CDR2: MDHEN and SYDVKM. The CDR3 has 14 amino acids. For the CDR3, the DNA is TGTGCCAGCAGTTTATTAGGGGTTCCCCTCGAGCAGTACGTC. Translated: CASSLLGVPLEQYV.

V usage is TRBV5-8 and J usage is TRBJ2-5, with 7 bases fitting TRBD1. Trimming took 4 bases from V and 5 from J; bases not matched to a gene: 5. Germline V CDR1 and CDR2: SGHTS, YDEGEE. This CDR3 is 13 amino acids long. DNA of the CDR3: TGTGCCAGCAGCCTAGGGACAGTGGAGACCCAGTACTTC. Translated: CASSLGTVETQYF.

The chain joins TRBV7-9 to TRBJ2-7; TRBD1 matches 7 bases. Unmatched junction bases numbered 7, after V lost 5 bases and J lost 0 bases. Per the germline V gene, CDR1 is SEHNR and CDR2 is FQNEAQ (reference sequence). The CDR3 extends over 15 amino acids. The CDR3: CASSKDRKGSYEQYF. The CDR3 DNA follows: TGTGCCAGCAGCAAGGACAGGAAGGGCTCCTACGAGCAGTACTTC.

The chain combines TRBV19 with TRBJ2-1; D may correspond to TRBD1 or TRBD2 (5 bases each). This CDR3 has 15 amino acids. Germline-derived CDR1 and CDR2 are LNHDA and SQIVND (reference sequence). V was trimmed by 6 bases and J by 0 bases, leaving 12 bases between them. CDR3 amino acids: CASRRDPSSYNEQFF. For the CDR3, the DNA is TGTGCCAGTAGACGGGACCCGAGCTCCTACAATGAGCAGTTCTTC.

The rearrangement links TRBV1 to TRBJ2-1; the DNA was not compared with TRBD2, the D call given in the table. TRBV1 is classified as a pseudogene. There are 17 residues in the CDR3. The CDR3 reads CTSSQDLAGVPDNEQFF. In DNA, the CDR3 is TGCACCAGCAGCCAAGATCTTGCGGGAGTCCCTGACAATGAGCAGTTCTTC.

This chain links TRBV5-1 with TRBJ2-4, with D uncertain. The ends were cut back, 2 bases at V and 6 bases at J, with 12 bases in the middle. This CDR3 is built from 14 residues. Germline V CDR1 and CDR2: SGHRS, YFSETQ. CDR3 nucleotide sequence: TGCGCCAGCAGCTTAGAGGCACGAGGAAACATTCAGTACTTC. Protein: CASSLEARGNIQYF.

The chain combines TRBV7-9 with TRBJ1-2, with 7 bases aligning to TRBD1. In germline, CDR1 is SEHNR, CDR2 FQNEAQ (reference sequence). V shed 5 bases, J shed 8 bases, and the junction held 14 bases outside the gene matches. The CDR3 has 15 amino acids. In nucleotides, the CDR3 is TGTGCCAGCAGCGCTCCCGGGACAGCAAAAAGGGGCTACACCTTC. It encodes CASSAPGTAKRGYTF.

CDR3 in DNA: TGTGCCAGCTCACCAGGGGAGGCTGAGACCCAGTACTTC. Translated, it gives CASSPGEAETQYF. The rearrangement links TRBV18 to TRBJ2-5, with D possibly matching TRBD2 (6 bases). V shed 2 bases and J shed 5 bases, with 9 bases lying between them. Germline CDR1 and CDR2: KGHSH and LQKENI. The CDR3 spans 13 residues.

In this sample, this clone turned up once. This chain joins TRBV7-8 and TRBJ2-7; 7 bases align to TRBD2. CDR1 is SGHVS, CDR2 FQNEAQ, per germline. Trimming cost V 2 bases and J 8 bases; bases outside gene matches: 9. This CDR3 has 14 amino acids. This CDR3 is CASSLMGRAPKQYF. The DNA for the CDR3 is TGTGCCAGCAGCTTAATGGGGAGGGCCCCGAAGCAGTACTTC.

The rearrangement links TRBV4-3 to TRBJ2-6, with TRBD1 matching 10 bases. There are 19 residues in the CDR3. The trim removed 4 bases at V and 2 bases at J, leaving 11 bases unmatched. Per germline, CDR1 LGHNA and CDR2 YSLEER. Here the CDR3 DNA reads TGCGCCAGCAGCCCCAGCCCAAAGACAGGGGGCACTGGGGCCAACGTCCTGACTTTC. This encodes CASSPSPKTGGTGANVLTF.

The gene calls are TRBV5-4 and TRBJ1-1, with TRBD1 as a possible D gene (5 bases). CDR1 and CDR2 (germline): SGHNT, YYREEE (reference sequence). This CDR3 has 14 residues. Trimming left V 4 bases short and J 1 base short, with 11 bases between. CDR3 sequence: CASSPWGRNTEAFF. The CDR3 DNA is TGTGCCAGCAGCCCCTGGGGCCGGAACACTGAAGCTTTCTTT. Together with reference TRBV5-4 and TRBJ1-1, the CDR3 gives the full variable domain: ETGVTQSPTHLIKTRGQQVTLRCSSQSGHNTVSWYQQALGQGPQFIFQYYREEENGRGNFPPRFSGLQFPNYSSELNVNALELDDSALYLCASSPWGRNTEAFFGQGTRLTVV.

The chain uses TRBV5-1 and TRBJ2-7; 9 nucleotides match TRBD1. J lost 4 bases, V lost 4 bases, and 9 bases had no gene match. In germline, CDR1 is SGHRS, CDR2 YFSETQ. The CDR3 extends over 15 amino acids. The CDR3 protein is CASSGGTGRGYEQYV. The CDR3 DNA reads TGCGCCAGCAGCGGGGGGACAGGGAGAGGGTACGAGCAGTACGTC.

The CDR3 bases are TGTGCCAGCAGTATCGGCGGGAAGTATGGCTACACCTTC. Its protein is CASSIGGKYGYTF. V is TRBV27 and J is TRBJ1-2; D not resolved. Trimming cost V 5 bases and J 5 bases, with 12 bases left between them. The length of the CDR3 is 13 residues. CDR1 is MNHEY, CDR2 SMNVEV, per germline (reference sequence).

The V call is TRBV18, the J call TRBJ2-7, with 9 nucleotides matching TRBD2. CDR3 length: 15 residues. From germline, CDR1 is KGHSH and CDR2 LQKENI. Trimming at V came to 6 bases and at J to 0 bases, leaving 6 bases not matched to a gene. The CDR3 reads CASSPSGVSSYEQYF. Written as DNA, the CDR3 is TGTGCCAGCTCCCCTAGCGGGGTAAGCTCCTACGAGCAGTACTTC.

V is TRBV29-1 and J is TRBJ2-5; perhaps D is TRBD1 or TRBD2 (5 bases each). The ends were cut back, 3 bases at V and 5 bases at J, with 13 bases in the middle. Germline values: CDR1 SQVTM, CDR2 ANQGSEA. The CDR3 totals 13 residues. The CDR3 DNA is TGCAGCGTTGACGAGGGGCCGGGGGAGACCCAGTACTTC. Encoded protein: CSVDEGPGETQYF.

The rearrangement uses TRBV5-1 and TRBJ2-1; 10 nucleotides agree with TRBD2. The CDR3 runs 15 residues. V lost 4 bases to trimming and J lost 7 bases; unmatched junction nucleotides: 8. The germline CDR1 and CDR2 sequences are SGHRS and YFSETQ. This chain's CDR3 is CASSPRTSGLNEQFF. The CDR3 bases are TGCGCCAGCAGCCCGCGGACTAGCGGCCTTAATGAGCAGTTCTTC.

The chain joins TRBV7-2 to TRBJ1-4; TRBD1 matches at 8 bases. CDR1 SGHTA and CDR2 FQGNSA come from the germline V gene. CDR3 length: 15 residues. The J segment lost 8 bases and the V segment lost 6 bases, leaving 11 bases of the junction unmatched. CDR3 coding DNA: TGTGCCAGCAGTCCAAGGACAGGGCAGTGGGAAAAACTGTTTTTT. Amino acid sequence: CASSPRTGQWEKLFF.

J is TRBJ2-1 and V is TRBV19, with 13 bases fitting TRBD2. The trim removed 7 bases at V and 7 bases at J, leaving 10 bases unmatched. Germline lookup yields CDR1 LNHDA and CDR2 SQIVND (reference sequence). The CDR3 consists of 16 residues. The CDR3 nucleotides are TGTGCCAGTACCAATTGGGGGACTAGCGGGGTAAATGAGCAGTTCTTC. Protein sequence: CASTNWGTSGVNEQFF.

This clone has just one count. The chain joins TRBV5-1 to TRBJ2-5, with TRBD1 matching over 11 bases. V dropped 2 bases and J dropped 3; count of bases not matched to a gene: 6. There are 16 residues in the CDR3. Germline loops: CDR1 SGHRS, CDR2 YFSETQ. The CDR3 DNA is TGCGCCAGCAGCTTAACCGGGACAGGGGGTGAAGAGACCCAGTACTTC. It yields the protein CASSLTGTGGEETQYF.

The V and J genes are TRBV5-1 and TRBJ2-5; 7 positions match TRBD2. The CDR3 covers 14 residues. The germline gives CDR1 SGHRS, CDR2 YFSETQ. V lost 0 bases, J lost 5 bases, and 4 bases stayed unmatched. The CDR3 nucleotides are TGCGCCAGCAGCTTGGAGCGGGGTGGTGAGACCCAGTACTTC. The encoded protein is CASSLERGGETQYF.

This rearrangement joins TRBV7-2 to TRBJ1-6, with D unresolved. CDR3 length: 12 amino acids. Germline lookup yields CDR1 SGHTA and CDR2 FQGNSA. V lost 5 bases to trimming and J lost 8 bases, with 7 bases between them. The DNA of the CDR3 is TGTGCCAGCAGCCCGGTGCATTCACCCCTCCACTTT. It is translated as CASSPVHSPLHF.

The chain is built from TRBV4-3 and TRBJ2-1, with 11 bases lining up with TRBD2. The V segment lost 0 bases and the J segment 9 bases; nucleotides outside the gene matches: 4. CDR3 length: 15 amino acids. Looked up from germline, CDR1 is LGHNA and CDR2 is YSLEER. The CDR3 region is CASSQERLAGGEQFF. The CDR3 region has the DNA TGCGCCAGCAGCCAAGAGAGGCTAGCGGGAGGTGAGCAGTTCTTC.

The CDR3 nucleotides are TGTGCCAGCAGCGCCCGGAATGAAAAACTGTTTTTT. Its translation: CASSARNEKLFF. V is TRBV7-6 and J is TRBJ1-4; D gene uncertain. This CDR3 contains 12 residues. The V end was cut by 5 bases, the J end by 5 bases, with 6 bases between. Germline V gene lookup returns CDR1 SGHVS and CDR2 FNYEAQ. Based on the CDR3 plus reference TRBV7-6 and TRBJ1-4, the full variable domain is GAGVSQSPRYKVTKRGQDVALRCDPISGHVSLYWYRQALGQGPEFLTYFNYEAQQDKSGLPNDRFSAERPEGSISTLTIQRTEQRDSAMYRCASSARNEKLFFGSGTQLSVL.

CDR3 sequence: CASSPAGVGTDTQYF. In DNA form, the CDR3 reads TGTGCCAGCAGCCCAGCAGGGGTAGGCACAGATACGCAGTATTTT. The chain is built from TRBV5-8 and TRBJ2-3; D might be TRBD1 (6 bases). From germline, CDR1 is SGHTS and CDR2 YDEGEE. The CDR3 spans 15 residues. V was pared by 4 bases and J by 1 base, with 13 bases between.

V is TRBV2 and J is TRBJ1-4; D ambiguous. Trimming removed 0 bases at V and 8 bases at J, with 13 bases between. Looked up from germline, CDR1 is SNHLY and CDR2 is FYNNEI. The CDR3 length is 15 residues. The CDR3 here is CASSEALQHSEKLFF. The CDR3 DNA is TGTGCCAGCAGTGAAGCGCTTCAACATAGCGAAAAACTGTTTTTT.

In nucleotides, the CDR3 is TGTGCCAGTGGGGGGACGGACCGCACAGATACGCAGTATTTT. It translates to CASGGTDRTDTQYF. This rearrangement joins TRBV2 to TRBJ2-3; possibly TRBD2 for D (6 bases). The CDR3 has 14 amino acids. V lost 9 bases to trimming and J lost 1 base, with 14 bases between them. Looked up from germline, CDR1 is SNHLY and CDR2 is FYNNEI.